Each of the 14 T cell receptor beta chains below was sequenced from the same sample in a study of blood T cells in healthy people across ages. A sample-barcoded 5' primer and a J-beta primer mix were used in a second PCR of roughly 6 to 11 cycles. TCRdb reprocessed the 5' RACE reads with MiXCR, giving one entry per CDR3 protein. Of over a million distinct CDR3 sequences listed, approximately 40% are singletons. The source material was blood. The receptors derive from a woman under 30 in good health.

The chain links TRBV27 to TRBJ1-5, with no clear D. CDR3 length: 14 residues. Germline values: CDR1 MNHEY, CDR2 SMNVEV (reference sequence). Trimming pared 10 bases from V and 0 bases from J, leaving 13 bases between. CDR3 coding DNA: TGTGCCATACCGGTGCAAAATAGCAATCAGCCCCAGCATTTT. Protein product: CAIPVQNSNQPQHF.

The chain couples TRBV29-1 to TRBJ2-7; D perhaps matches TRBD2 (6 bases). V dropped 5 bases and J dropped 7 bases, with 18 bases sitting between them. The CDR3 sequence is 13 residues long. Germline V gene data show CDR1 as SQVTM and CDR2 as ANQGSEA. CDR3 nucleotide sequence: TGCAGCGTTCGGGACTCCCTCGGCAATGAGCAGTACTTC. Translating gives CSVRDSLGNEQYF.

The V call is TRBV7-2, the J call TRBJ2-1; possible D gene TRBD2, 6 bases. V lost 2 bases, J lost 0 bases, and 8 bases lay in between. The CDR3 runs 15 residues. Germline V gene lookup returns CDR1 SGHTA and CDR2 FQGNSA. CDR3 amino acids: CASSLRLDSYNEQFF. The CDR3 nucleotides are TGTGCCAGCAGCTTAAGACTAGACTCCTACAATGAGCAGTTCTTC.

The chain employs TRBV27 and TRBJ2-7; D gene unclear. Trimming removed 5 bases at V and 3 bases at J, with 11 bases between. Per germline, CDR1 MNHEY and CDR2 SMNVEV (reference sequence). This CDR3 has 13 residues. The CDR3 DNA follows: TGTGCCAGCAGTCCCTATGAACACTACGAGCAGTACTTC. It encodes CASSPYEHYEQYF.

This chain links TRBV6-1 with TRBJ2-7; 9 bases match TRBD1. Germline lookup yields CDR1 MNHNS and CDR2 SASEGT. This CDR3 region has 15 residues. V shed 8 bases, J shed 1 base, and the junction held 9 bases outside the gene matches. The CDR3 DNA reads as TGTGCCAGCTCGACTTCGGGACAGGGTTCCTACGAGCAGTACTTC. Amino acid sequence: CASSTSGQGSYEQYF.

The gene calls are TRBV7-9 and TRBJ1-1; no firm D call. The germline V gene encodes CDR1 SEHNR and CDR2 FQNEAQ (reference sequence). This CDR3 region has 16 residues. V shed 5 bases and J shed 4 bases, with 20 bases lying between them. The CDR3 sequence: CASSHHRKGSGTEAFF. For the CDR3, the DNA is TGTGCCAGCAGCCACCATAGAAAAGGGAGCGGCACTGAAGCTTTCTTT.

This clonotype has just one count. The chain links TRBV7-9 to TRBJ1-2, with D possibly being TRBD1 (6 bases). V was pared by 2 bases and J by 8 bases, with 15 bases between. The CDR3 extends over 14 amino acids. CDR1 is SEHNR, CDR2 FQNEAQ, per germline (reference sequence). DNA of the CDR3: TGTGCCAGCAGCTTACAGGGGCCGCTAATGGGCTACACCTTC. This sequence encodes CASSLQGPLMGYTF.

CDR3 sequence: CASSPPGRNEQFF. CDR3 bases: TGTGCCAGCAGCCCACCAGGGAGGAATGAGCAGTTCTTC. This chain links TRBV7-2 with TRBJ2-1, with D possibly TRBD2 on 6 matching bases. CDR1 and CDR2 from the germline V gene are SGHTA and FQGNSA. The germline V and J ends were trimmed by 5 bases and 7 bases, with 12 bases remaining between them. The CDR3 has 13 amino acids.

In DNA form, the CDR3 reads TGTGCCAGCAGTGTACTAGGAATCGGCACCGGGGAGCTGTTTTTT. It yields the protein CASSVLGIGTGELFF. The rearrangement links TRBV28 to TRBJ2-2; D possibly corresponds to TRBD2 (5 bases). V was pared by 5 bases and J by 4 bases, with 14 bases between. Germline assignment: CDR1 MDHEN and CDR2 SYDVKM. The CDR3 sequence is 15 residues long.

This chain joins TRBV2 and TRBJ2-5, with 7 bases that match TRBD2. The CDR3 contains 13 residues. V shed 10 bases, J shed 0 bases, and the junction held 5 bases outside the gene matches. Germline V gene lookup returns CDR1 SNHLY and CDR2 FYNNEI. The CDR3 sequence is CANKAGNQETQYF. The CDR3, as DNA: TGTGCCAACAAAGCGGGGAACCAAGAGACCCAGTACTTC.

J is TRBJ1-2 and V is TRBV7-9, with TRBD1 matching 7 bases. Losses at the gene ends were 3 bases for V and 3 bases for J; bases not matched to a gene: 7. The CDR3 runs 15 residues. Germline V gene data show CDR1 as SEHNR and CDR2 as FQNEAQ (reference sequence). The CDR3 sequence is CASSFGGTDDYGYTF. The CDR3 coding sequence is TGTGCCAGCAGCTTCGGGGGGACAGACGACTATGGCTACACCTTC. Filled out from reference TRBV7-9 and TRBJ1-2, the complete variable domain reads DTGVSQNPRHKITKRGQNVTFRCDPISEHNRLYWYRQTLGQGPEFLTYFQNEAQLEKSRLLSDRFSAERPKGSFSTLEIQRTEQGDSAMYLCASSFGGTDDYGYTFGSGTRLTVV.

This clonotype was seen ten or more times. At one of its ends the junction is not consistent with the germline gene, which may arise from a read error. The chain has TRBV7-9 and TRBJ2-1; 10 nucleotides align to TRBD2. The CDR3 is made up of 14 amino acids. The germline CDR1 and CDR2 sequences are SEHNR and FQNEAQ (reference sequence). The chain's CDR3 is CASSLAGEYNEQFF. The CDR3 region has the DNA TGTGCCAGCAGCCTAGCGGGAGAGTACAATGAGCAGTTCTTC. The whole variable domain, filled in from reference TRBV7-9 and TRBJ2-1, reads DTGVSQNPRHKITKRGQNVTFRCDPISEHNRLYWYRQTLGQGPEFLTYFQNEAQLEKSRLLSDRFSAERPKGSFSTLEIQRTEQGDSAMYLCASSLAGEYNEQFFGPGTRLTVL.

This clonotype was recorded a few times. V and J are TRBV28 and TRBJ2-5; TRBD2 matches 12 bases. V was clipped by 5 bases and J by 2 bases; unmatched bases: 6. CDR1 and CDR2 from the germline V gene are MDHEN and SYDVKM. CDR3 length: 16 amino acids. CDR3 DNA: TGTGCCAGCAGTACTCGACTAGCGGGGGATCAAGAGACCCAGTACTTC. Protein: CASSTRLAGDQETQYF.

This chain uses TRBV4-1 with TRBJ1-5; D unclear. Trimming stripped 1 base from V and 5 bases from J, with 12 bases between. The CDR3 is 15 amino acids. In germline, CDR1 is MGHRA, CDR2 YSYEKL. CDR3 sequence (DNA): TGCGCCAGCAGCCAAGGAGGGTCCGGGGATCAGCCCCAGCATTTT. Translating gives CASSQGGSGDQPQHF.